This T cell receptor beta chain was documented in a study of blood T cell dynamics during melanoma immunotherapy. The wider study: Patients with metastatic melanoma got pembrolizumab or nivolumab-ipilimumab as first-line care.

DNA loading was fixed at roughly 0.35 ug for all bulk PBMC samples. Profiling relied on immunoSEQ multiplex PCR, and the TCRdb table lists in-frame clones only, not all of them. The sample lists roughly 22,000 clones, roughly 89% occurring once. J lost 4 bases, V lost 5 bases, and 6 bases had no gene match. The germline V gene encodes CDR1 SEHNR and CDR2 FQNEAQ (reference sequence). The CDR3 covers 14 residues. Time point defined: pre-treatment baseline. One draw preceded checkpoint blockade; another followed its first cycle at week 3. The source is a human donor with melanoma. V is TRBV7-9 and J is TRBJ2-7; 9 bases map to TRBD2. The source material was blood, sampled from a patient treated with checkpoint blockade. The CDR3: CASSAHSGSYEQYF. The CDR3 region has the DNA TGTGCCAGCAGCGCGCATAGCGGGAGTTACGAGCAGTACTTC.